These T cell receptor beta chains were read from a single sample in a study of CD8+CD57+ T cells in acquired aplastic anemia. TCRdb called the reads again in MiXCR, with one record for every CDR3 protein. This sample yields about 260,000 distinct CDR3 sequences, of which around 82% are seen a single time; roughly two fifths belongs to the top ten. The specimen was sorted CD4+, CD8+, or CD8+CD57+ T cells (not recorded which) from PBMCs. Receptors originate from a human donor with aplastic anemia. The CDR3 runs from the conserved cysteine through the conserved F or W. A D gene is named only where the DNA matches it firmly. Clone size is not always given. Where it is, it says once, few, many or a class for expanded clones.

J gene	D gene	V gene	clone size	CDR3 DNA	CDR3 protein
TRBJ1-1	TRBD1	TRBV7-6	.	TGTGCCAGCAGCTTATACCGGACAGGGAACACTGAACCTTTCTTT	CASSLYRTGNTEPFF
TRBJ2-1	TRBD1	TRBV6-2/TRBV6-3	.	TGTGCCAGCAGTTACTCGGGGACAGGGGAGTTCCTTAGTGAGCAGTTCTTC	CASSYSGTGEFLSEQFF
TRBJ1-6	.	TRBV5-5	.	TGCGCCAGCAGCGAGGACGAGGGGAATTCACCCCTCCACTTT	CASSEDEGNSPLHF
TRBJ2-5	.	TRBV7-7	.	TGTGCTAGCAGCTTAAGGTATGGCAGGGAGGCGGAGCAGTTC	CASSLRYGREAEQF
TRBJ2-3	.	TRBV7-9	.	TGTGCCAGCAGCTTTGGGGGAAGAGGGGGGAAGTATTTT	CASSFGGRGGKYF
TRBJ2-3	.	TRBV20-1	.	TGCAGTGCCCACCGGGGTGCCACAGATACGCAGTATTTT	CSAHRGATDTQYF
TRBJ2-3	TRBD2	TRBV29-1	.	TGCAGCGTTGGACTAGCGGGGGGCACAGATACGCAGTATTTT	CSVGLAGGTDTQYF
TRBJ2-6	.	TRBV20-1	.	TGCAGTGCTAGAGATCAAGGGCGAGGGGCCAACGTCCTGACTTTC	CSARDQGRGANVLTF
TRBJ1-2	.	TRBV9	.	TGTGCCAGCAGCGTAGGGTCAGATACGCAGTCCTTTGGCTACACCTTC	CASSVGSDTQSFGYTF
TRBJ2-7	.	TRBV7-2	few	TGTGCCAGCAGCTGGGGGTGGGAGCAGTACTTC	CASSWGWEQYF
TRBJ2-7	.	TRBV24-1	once	TGTGCCAGCAGTGACAAGCAAATAGGGGGCGAGCAGTACTTC	CASSDKQIGGEQYF
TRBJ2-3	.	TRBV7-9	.	TGTGCCAGCGGGGAAAGGGGCAACAATACGCCGTATTTT	CASGERGNNTPYF
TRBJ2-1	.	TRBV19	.	TGTGCCAGTAGTATAGCTAGCAGAGCCGACAACGAGCAGTTGTTCTTC	CASSIASRADNEQLFF
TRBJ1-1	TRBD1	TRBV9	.	TGTGCCAGCAGCGGGACAGGGGCGAACACTGAAGCTTTCTTT	CASSGTGANTEAFF
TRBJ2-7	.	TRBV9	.	TGTGCCAGCAGCGGAGACGGTACTCGCGAGCAGTACTTC	CASSGDGTREQYF
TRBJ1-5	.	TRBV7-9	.	TGTGCCAGCAGCGTAGGAATCTCGAGAAAGCAGCCCCAGCATTTT	CASSVGISRKQPQHF
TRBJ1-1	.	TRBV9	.	TGTGCCAGCAGCGAAGAGGGGGAGAGCACAGATACTGAAGCTTTCTTT	CASSEEGESTDTEAFF
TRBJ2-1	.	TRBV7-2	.	TGTGCCAGCAGCTTACAGGGAGGCCGGGGTACGCAGGAGCAGTTCTTC	CASSLQGGRGTQEQFF
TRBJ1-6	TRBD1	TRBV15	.	TGTGCCAGCAGCTGGGACAGGAGACTTGCACCCCTGTACTTT	CASSWDRRLAPLYF
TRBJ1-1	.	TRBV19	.	TGTGCCAGCAGCATAGATTGGGCAGGGCCGAAGTATGAAGCTTTCTTT	CASSIDWAGPKYEAFF
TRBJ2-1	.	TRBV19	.	TGTGCCAGCACTATGAGCGGCCTTTACAATGAGCAGTTCTTC	CASTMSGLYNEQFF
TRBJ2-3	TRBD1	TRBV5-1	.	TGCGCCAGCCGATCAGGGGGCTTAGGACCGCAGTATTTT	CASRSGGLGPQYF
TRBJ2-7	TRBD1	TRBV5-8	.	TGTGCCAGCAGCGAGGGGGCCACGGGGGAGCAGTACTTC	CASSEGATGEQYF
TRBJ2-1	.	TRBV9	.	TGTGCCAGCAGCGGAGGTGGGGACCCGAAGGATGGCTTCTTC	CASSGGGDPKDGFF
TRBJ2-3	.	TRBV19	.	TGTGCCAGTAGTATGGGGGAGGGCACAGATACGCAGTATTTT	CASSMGEGTDTQYF
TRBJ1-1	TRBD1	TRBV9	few	TGTGCCAGCAGCCTGGGGACAGGGGGCGTCTACGAGCCTTTCTTT	CASSLGTGGVYEPFF
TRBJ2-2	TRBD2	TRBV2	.	TGTGCCAGCAGCGAATCTAGCGGGGGGAATTCCAGTGAGCAGTTCTTT	CASSESSGGNSSEQFF
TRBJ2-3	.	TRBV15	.	TGTGCCAGCAGCATGGCAGGGGCCGAGACGCAGTATTTT	CASSMAGAETQYF
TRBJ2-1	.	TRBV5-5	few	TGTGCCAGCAGCTTCACTCTACGAGCCTACAATGAGCAGTTCTTC	CASSFTLRAYNEQFF
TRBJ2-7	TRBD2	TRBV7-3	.	TGTGCCAGCAGCTTAAGAAGCGGGGGGAGCGATGAGCAGTTC	CASSLRSGGSDEQF
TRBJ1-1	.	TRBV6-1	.	TGTGCCAGCAGTCCCTTCCCTGAAGCTTTCTTT	CASSPFPEAFF
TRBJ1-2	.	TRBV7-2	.	TGTGCCAGCAGCTACATCGGACTCGTATATGGCTACACCTTC	CASSYIGLVYGYTF
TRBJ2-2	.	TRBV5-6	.	TGTGCCAGCAGCTTGGAGAGGGGGGGAAGGTCCGGGGAGCTGTTTTTT	CASSLERGGRSGELFF
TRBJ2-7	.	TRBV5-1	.	TGCGCCAGCGGAGGGACTGACACCTACGAGCAGTACTTC	CASGGTDTYEQYF
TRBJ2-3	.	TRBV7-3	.	TGTGCCAGCAGCTTAAGCTGGCGGGTAGTACCACAGTATTTT	CASSLSWRVVPQYF
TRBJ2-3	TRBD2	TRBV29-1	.	TGCAGCGTGAAGGGGACTAGCGGTCGCACAGATACGCAGTATTTT	CSVKGTSGRTDTQYF
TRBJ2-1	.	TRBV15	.	TGTGCCAGCAGCAGAGCCGGAGTACCAAATGAGCAGTTCTTC	CASSRAGVPNEQFF
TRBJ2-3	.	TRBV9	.	TGTGCCAGCAGCGACGGGGCAACTACGCAGCAGTATTTT	CASSDGATTQQYF
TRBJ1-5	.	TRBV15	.	TGTGCCAGCAGCGAGTCGTATAGCAAACAGCCCCAGCATTTC	CASSESYSKQPQHF
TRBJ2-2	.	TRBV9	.	TGTGCCAGCAGCGTAGGGGGGCCGAGCAAAGACACGGAGCTGTTTTTT	CASSVGGPSKDTELFF
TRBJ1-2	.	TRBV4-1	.	TGCGCCAGCAGCGGAGGGGGACTCCGAGCTAACTATGGCTACACCTTC	CASSGGGLRANYGYTF
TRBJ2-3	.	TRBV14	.	TGTGCCAGCAGCCCTACCGGACCGACCTACGATAAGCAGTATTTT	CASSPTGPTYDKQYF
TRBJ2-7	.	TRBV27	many	TGTGCCAGCAGTTTGGCCGGGTTCGACGAGCAGTACTTC	CASSLAGFDEQYF
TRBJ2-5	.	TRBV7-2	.	TGTGCCAGCAGCTTGGGGAGGATGCAACCCAAAGAGACCCAGTACTTC	CASSLGRMQPKETQYF
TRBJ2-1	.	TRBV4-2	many	TGTGCCAGCAGCGATCGGCTAGGAGCGGCTAAGGAGCAGTTCTTC	CASSDRLGAAKEQFF
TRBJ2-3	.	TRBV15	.	TGTGCCACCACCGGGACCGAACGAGTAGATACGCAGTATTTT	CATTGTERVDTQYF
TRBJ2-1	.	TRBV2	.	TGTGCCAGCAGTGAATGGCAGGGTTTAGGTAGGAGAGGCGATGAGCAGTTCTTC	CASSEWQGLGRRGDEQFF
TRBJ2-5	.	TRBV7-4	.	TGTGCCAGCAGCCGCGGGCAGGCGCTAGAGACCCAGTACTTC	CASSRGQALETQYF